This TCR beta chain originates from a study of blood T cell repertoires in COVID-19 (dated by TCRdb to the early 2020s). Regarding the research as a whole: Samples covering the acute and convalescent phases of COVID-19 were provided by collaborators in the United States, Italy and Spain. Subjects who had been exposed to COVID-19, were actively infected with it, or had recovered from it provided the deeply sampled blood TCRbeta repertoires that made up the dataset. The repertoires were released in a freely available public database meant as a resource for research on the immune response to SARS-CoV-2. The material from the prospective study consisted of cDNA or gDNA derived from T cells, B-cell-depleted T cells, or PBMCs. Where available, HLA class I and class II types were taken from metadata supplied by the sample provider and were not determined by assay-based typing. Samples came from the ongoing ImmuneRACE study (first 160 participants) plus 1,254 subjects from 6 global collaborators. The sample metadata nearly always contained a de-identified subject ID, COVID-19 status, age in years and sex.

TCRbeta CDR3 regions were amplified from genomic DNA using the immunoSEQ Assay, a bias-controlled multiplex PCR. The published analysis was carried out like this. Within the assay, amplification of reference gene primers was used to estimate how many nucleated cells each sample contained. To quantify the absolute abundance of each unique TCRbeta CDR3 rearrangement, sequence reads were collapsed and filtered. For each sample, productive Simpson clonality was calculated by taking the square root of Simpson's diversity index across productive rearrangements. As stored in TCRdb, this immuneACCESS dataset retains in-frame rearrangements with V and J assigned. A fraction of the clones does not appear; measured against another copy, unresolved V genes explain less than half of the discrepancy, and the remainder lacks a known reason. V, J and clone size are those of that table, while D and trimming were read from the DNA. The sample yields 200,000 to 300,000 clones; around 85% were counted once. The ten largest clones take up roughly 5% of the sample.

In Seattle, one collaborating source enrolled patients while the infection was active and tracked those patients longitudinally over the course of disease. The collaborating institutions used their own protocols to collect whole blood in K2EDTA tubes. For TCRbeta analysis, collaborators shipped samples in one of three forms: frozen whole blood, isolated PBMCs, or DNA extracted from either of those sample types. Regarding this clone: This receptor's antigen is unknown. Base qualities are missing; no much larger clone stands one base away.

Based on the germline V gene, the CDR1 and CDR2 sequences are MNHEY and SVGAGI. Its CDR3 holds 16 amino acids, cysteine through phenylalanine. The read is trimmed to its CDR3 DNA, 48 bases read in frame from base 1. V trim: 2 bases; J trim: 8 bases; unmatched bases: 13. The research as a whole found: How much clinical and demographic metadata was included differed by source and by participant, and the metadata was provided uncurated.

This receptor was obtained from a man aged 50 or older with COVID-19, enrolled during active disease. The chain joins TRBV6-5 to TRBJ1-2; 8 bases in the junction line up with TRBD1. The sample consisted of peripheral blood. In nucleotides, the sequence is TGTGCCAGCAGTTACCGGGACAGGCGCCCTTCGAGCGGCTACACCTTC. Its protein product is CASSYRDRRPSSGYTF.